This is a list of T cell receptor beta chains from one sample in a study of early stage breast cancer tumors. The assay was immunoSEQ multiplex PCR, and TCRdb's table has in-frame clones only and misses some. The data contain around 31,000 clones, roughly four fifths of them singletons. The sample was blood. These receptors were collected from a person in their 40s with breast cancer. CDR3s include the opening cysteine and the closing phenylalanine or tryptophan. D genes are given only for firm matches. Expanded clones get a size class; other rows say once, few or many, or leave the size out.

>-|TRBJ1-1|-|TRBV10-3
TGTGCCATCGGTCAAGATAGATTTAACACTGAAGCTTTCTTT
CAIGQDRFNTEAFF
>-|TRBJ2-5|once|TRBV25-1
TGTGCCAGCAGTGAATTAAAGGGGTTGGAGACCCAGTACTTC
CASSELKGLETQYF
>-|TRBJ2-6|-|TRBV4-3
TGCGCCAGCAGCCAAGAAGCTGGGAGGGCCAACGTCCTGACTTTC
CASSQEAGRANVLTF
>-|TRBJ2-5|-|TRBV25-1
TGTGCCAGCAGTGAGGCCGGGAACCGCCCCCAGTACTTC
CASSEAGNRPQYF
>TRBD1|TRBJ2-5|-|TRBV6-1
TGTGCCAGTCGGGACAGGGGGCTGAAAGAGACCCAGTACTTC
CASRDRGLKETQYF
>-|TRBJ2-2|medium-sized|TRBV4-3
TGCGCCAGCAGCCAAGAGTTTGCCTACACCGGGGAGCTGTTTTTT
CASSQEFAYTGELFF
>-|TRBJ2-7|once|TRBV7-9
TGTGCCAGCAGCCAAGATCTGGGCGGGAAGCAGTACTTC
CASSQDLGGKQYF
>-|TRBJ1-5|-|TRBV28
TGTGCCAGCAGGCCCGGGGGAGAGGATCAGCCCCAGCATTTT
CASRPGGEDQPQHF
>-|TRBJ1-2|-|TRBV6-5
TGTGCCAGCAGTTATATTGGGAGCGCCGGCTACACCTTC
CASSYIGSAGYTF
>-|TRBJ2-2|-|TRBV4-2
TGTGCCAGCAGCCAAGATATGGGGGCCAGGGGCTCGATTGGGGGCGGGGAGCTGTTTTTT
CASSQDMGARGSIGGGELFF
>-|TRBJ2-3|-|TRBV6-1
TGTGCCAGCAGTGAAGGGCTTAGCACAGATACGCAGTATTTT
CASSEGLSTDTQYF
>-|TRBJ1-5|-|TRBV7-8
TGTGCCAGCAGCTTAGGAGAGGGGGGGTCCAATCAGCCCCAGCATTTT
CASSLGEGGSNQPQHF
>TRBD1|TRBJ2-1|-|TRBV7-2
TGTGCCAGCAGCCCGGACAGGGGGCCGAATGAGCAGTTCTTC
CASSPDRGPNEQFF
>-|TRBJ2-1|-|TRBV18
TGTGCCAGCTTCGGGGGACAAGGGATAGGAAATGAGCAGTTCTTC
CASFGGQGIGNEQFF
>TRBD2|TRBJ2-1|-|TRBV30
TGTGCCTGGGAGCGGGAAAGGTACAATGAGCAGTTCTTC
CAWERERYNEQFF
>-|TRBJ2-7|-|TRBV7-9
TGTGCCAGCAGCCTATTTAACGACGAGCAGTACTTC
CASSLFNDEQYF
>TRBD1|TRBJ2-3|-|TRBV7-8
TGTGCCAGCAGCAAACTATGGGACAGACCAAACACAGATACGCAGTATTTT
CASSKLWDRPNTDTQYF
>-|TRBJ2-7|-|TRBV15
TGTGCCACCAGCAGCGGGACAACCTACGAGCAGTACTTC
CATSSGTTYEQYF
>-|TRBJ2-2|-|TRBV5-5
TGTGCCAGCAGCTTCTTCGGCCGGGGCACCGGGGAGCTGTTTTTT
CASSFFGRGTGELFF
>-|TRBJ2-3|-|TRBV29-1
TGCAGCGCCCTCCGGGACTCAAAATTCACAGATACGCAGTATTTT
CSALRDSKFTDTQYF
>-|TRBJ2-5|once|TRBV7-6
TGTGCCAGCAGCCTAAACCGACGGGAGACCCAGTACTTC
CASSLNRRETQYF
>-|TRBJ1-1|few|TRBV2
TGTGCCAGCATGAGTCGGGCGGACACTGAAGCTTTCTTT
CASMSRADTEAFF
>-|TRBJ1-4|-|TRBV7-2
TGTGCCAGCAGCTTAGTGGTGGGAAGGGATGAAAAACTGTTTTTT
CASSLVVGRDEKLFF
>-|TRBJ1-1|-|TRBV18
TGTGCCAGCTCACAGGGGACCTTGGGACTGAACACTGAAGCTTTCTTT
CASSQGTLGLNTEAFF
>TRBD2|TRBJ2-7|-|TRBV5-8
TGTGCCAGCAGCTTCGGACTAGCGGGAGGAGTTTACTACGAGCAGTACTTC
CASSFGLAGGVYYEQYF
>-|TRBJ2-3|-|TRBV9
TGTGCCAGCAGCGCCGGGCGGTCACGCACAGATACGCAGTATTTT
CASSAGRSRTDTQYF
>-|TRBJ2-1|-|TRBV6-5
TGTGCCAGCAGTCCAAGTGGGAGGCGATACAATGAGCAGTTCTTC
CASSPSGRRYNEQFF
>-|TRBJ1-4|-|TRBV4-1
TGCGCCAGCAGCCAAGCGGGGTGGCAGGAAAAACTGTTTTTT
CASSQAGWQEKLFF
>-|TRBJ2-7|-|TRBV9
TGTGCCAGCAGCGTAGGAAACGAGCAGTACTTC
CASSVGNEQYF
>-|TRBJ2-4|few|TRBV21-1
TGTGCCAGCAGCACCCGGGACGGGCCCAAGGGGGACATTCAGTACTTC
CASSTRDGPKGDIQYF
>-|TRBJ2-3|-|TRBV20-1
TGCAGTGCTACTATAGCAGATACGCAGTATTTT
CSATIADTQYF
>TRBD1|TRBJ2-2|few|TRBV11-2
TGTGCCAGCAGGGTCCTTAGGGGGCGCGGCACCGGGGAGCTGTTTTTT
CASRVLRGRGTGELFF
>TRBD2|TRBJ2-3|-|TRBV5-4
TGTGCCAGCAGCCAAGATCGCGGACTAGCGGGAGGGCCGTCAGATACGCAGTATTTT
CASSQDRGLAGGPSDTQYF
>TRBD2|TRBJ2-1|-|TRBV5-1
TGCGCCAGCAGCCGTTCTAGCGGAGTAGGCTCCTACAATGAGCAGTTCTTC
CASSRSSGVGSYNEQFF
>-|TRBJ2-7|-|TRBV11-3
TGTGCCAGCAGCTTAGATCCCAGGACGGGGTCCTACGAGCAGTACTTC
CASSLDPRTGSYEQYF
>TRBD1|TRBJ1-2|-|TRBV18
TGTGCCAGCTCACCACCCCAGGGGGCCGGTGGCTACACCTTC
CASSPPQGAGGYTF
>-|TRBJ2-2|-|TRBV4-1
TGCGCCAGCAGCCTTCAACAGGACTCGGAGCTGTTTTTT
CASSLQQDSELFF